This T cell receptor beta chain was captured by sequencing in a study of early T cells in non-severe SARS-CoV-2 infection. Study-wide context: Sequenced material consisted of bulk RNA (from unsorted whole blood), and chains were unpaired. Study findings and constraints: Private and CD4 specificities were missed by VDJdb matching, skewed to anti-spike CD8.

Individual cDNA molecules received unique molecular identifiers. MiXCR, applied by TCRdb to the 5' RACE reads, yields one record per CDR3 protein. The sample has under 60,000 distinct CDR3 sequences, approximately 8.4% seen once. This clonotype was observed a few times. Its antigen remains unknown. The source material was whole blood. This sequence originates from an adult who was a healthcare worker with PCR-confirmed SARS-CoV-2 infection or an uninfected control (not recorded which).

The CDR3 DNA is TGTGCCAGCAGCTTATCCGTAAGGACAGATACGCAGTATTTT. It yields the protein CASSLSVRTDTQYF. The chain employs TRBV7-2 and TRBJ2-3; D ambiguous. Trimming took off 2 bases at V and 3 bases at J, with 9 bases between the two ends. The CDR3 loop spans 14 amino acids. Germline CDR1 and CDR2: SGHTA and FQGNSA.